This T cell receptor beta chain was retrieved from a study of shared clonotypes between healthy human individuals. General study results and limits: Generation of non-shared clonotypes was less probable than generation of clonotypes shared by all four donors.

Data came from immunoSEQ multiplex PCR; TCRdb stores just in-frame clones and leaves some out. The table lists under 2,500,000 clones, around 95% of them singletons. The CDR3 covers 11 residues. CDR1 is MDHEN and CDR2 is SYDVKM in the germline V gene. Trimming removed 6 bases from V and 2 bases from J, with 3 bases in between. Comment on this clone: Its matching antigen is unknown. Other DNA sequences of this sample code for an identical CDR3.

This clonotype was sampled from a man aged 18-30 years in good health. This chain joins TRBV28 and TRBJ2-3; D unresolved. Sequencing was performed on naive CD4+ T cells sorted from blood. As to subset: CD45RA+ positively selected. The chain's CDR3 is CASSSTDTQYF. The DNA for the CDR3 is TGTGCCAGCAGCTCCACAGATACGCAGTATTTT.